The entry below describes one T cell receptor beta chain. The antigen remains undetermined. The data are from a study of cytomegalovirus exposure and HLA in healthy donors. Findings and limits, study-wide: Across all donors, roughly uniform sequencing depth was an assumption of the presence/absence analyses.

The CDR3 has 15 amino acids. V dropped 1 base and J dropped 3 bases, with 14 bases sitting between them. CDR1 and CDR2 (germline): SGHDT, YYEEEE. It was with 60 Vbeta and 13 Jbeta primers that the PCR ran. TCRdb keeps only in-frame clones here, not all; method: immunoSEQ multiplex PCR. Of around 140,000 clones detected, 55% to 80% appear once; the ten largest clones hold about 2.6%. The sample was PBMCs. The receptor was isolated from a woman aged 40 to 49 in good health and CMV-seronegative. V and J are TRBV5-6 and TRBJ2-7; D uncertain. The CDR3 DNA sequence: TGTGCCAGCAGCTTGATGTCCGGTAACTACTACGAGCAGTACTTC. This gives the protein CASSLMSGNYYEQYF.